This T cell receptor (beta chain) was recorded in a study of blood T cell repertoires in COVID-19. Study at large: T cells, B-cell-depleted T cells, or PBMCs provided the cDNA or gDNA that served as material.

CDR1 MGHRA and CDR2 YSYEKL come from the germline V gene. V shed 0 bases and J shed 2 bases, with 12 bases lying between them. This CDR3 contains 16 residues. Recovered Cohort 3 donors showed two negative PCRs, clearance, or symptom resolution. Sequencing used immunoSEQ multiplex PCR; TCRdb keeps in-frame clones, though not all of them. This table has some 170,000 clones, approximately 82% appearing once. Specimen: PBMCs or T cells enriched from blood (not recorded which). This chain joins TRBV4-1 and TRBJ2-3, with TRBD2 as a possible D gene (7 bases). The clonotype comes from a woman between 45 and 65 years old who had recovered from COVID-19. The CDR3 region has the DNA TGCGCCAGCAGCCAAGATGGGGGGGCTTACACAGATACGCAGTATTTT. Translating it yields CASSQDGGAYTDTQYF.